Only a few counts were recorded for the clone carrying this T cell receptor beta chain. The sample is drawn from a study of blood T cell repertoires in COVID-19. Study details: Spain, Italy and the United States supplied samples that represented acute and convalescent COVID-19. The analysed material was cDNA or gDNA that came from T cells, B-cell-depleted T cells, or PBMCs.

The CDR3 runs to 14 residues. Trimming removed 7 bases from V and 0 bases from J; junction bases left unmatched: 6. Germline lookup yields CDR1 MNHEY and CDR2 SVGAGI. Data came from immunoSEQ multiplex PCR; TCRdb stores just in-frame clones and leaves some out. The data contain 270,000 or so clones, approximately 82% of them seen just once; the ten biggest clones take up under 3.5%. The sequence was collected from a young woman with acute or convalescent COVID-19. The rearrangement links TRBV6-5 to TRBJ2-7; TRBD2 matches at 7 bases. Specimen: peripheral blood. CDR3 bases: TGTGCCAGCAAGACTAGCCTTAGCTCCTACGAGCAGTACTTC. This translates into CASKTSLSSYEQYF.